A single T cell receptor (beta chain) is shown here with its context. Its matching antigen is unknown. The data derive from a study of OX40 agonist ivuxolimab in advanced cancers. The protocol was immunoSEQ multiplex PCR, while the TCRdb copy is restricted to in-frame clones and leaves out a portion. The repertoire consists of some 40,000 clones, with about 82% occurring once and the leading ten covering less than 45%. J was trimmed by 3 bases and V by 1 base; bases with no gene match: 5. CDR1 is SGHTS and CDR2 is YDEGEE in the germline V gene. The CDR3 runs 15 residues. General study points: CD4+ and CD8+ blood T cells expanded clonally by week 6 at 0.1 to 3.0 mg/kg.

The chain links TRBV5-8 to TRBJ2-7; 9 bases line up with TRBD1. Sequenced here: CD4+ or CD8+ T cells sorted from blood, sampled in a trial of the OX40 agonist ivuxolimab. This TCR derives from an adult with an advanced solid tumor such as melanoma, head and neck, liver or kidney cancer. For the CDR3, the DNA is TGTGCCAGCAGCTTGCCCGGGACAGGGCACTACGAGCAGTACTTC. As protein: CASSLPGTGHYEQYF.